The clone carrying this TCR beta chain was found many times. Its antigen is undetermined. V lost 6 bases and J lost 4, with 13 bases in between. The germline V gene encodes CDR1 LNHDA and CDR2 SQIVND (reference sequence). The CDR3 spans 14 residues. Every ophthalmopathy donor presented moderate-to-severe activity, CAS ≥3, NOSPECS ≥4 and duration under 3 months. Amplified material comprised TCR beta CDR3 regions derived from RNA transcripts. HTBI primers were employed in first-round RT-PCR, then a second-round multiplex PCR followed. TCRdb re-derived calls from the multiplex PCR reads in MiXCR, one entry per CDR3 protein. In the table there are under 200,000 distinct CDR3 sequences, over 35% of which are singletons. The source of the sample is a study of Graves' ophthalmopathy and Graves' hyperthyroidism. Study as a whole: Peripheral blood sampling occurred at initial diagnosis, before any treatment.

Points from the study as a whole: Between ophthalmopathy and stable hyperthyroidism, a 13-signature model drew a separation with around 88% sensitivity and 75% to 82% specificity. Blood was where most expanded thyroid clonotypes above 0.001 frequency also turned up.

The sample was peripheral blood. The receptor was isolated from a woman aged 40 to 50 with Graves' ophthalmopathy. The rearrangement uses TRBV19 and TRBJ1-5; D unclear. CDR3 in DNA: TGTGCCAGTAGCCAAGGGCGGGGAAATCAGCCCCAGCATTTT. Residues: CASSQGRGNQPQHF.